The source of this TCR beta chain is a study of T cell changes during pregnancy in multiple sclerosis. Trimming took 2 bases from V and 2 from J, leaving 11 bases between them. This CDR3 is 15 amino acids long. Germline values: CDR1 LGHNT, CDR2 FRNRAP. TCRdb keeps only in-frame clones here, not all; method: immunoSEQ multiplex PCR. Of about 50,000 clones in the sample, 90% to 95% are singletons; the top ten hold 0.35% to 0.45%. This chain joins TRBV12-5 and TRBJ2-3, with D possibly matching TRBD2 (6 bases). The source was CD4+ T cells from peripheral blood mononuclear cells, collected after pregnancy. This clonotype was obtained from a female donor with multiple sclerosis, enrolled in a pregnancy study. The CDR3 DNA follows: TGTGCTAGTGGTTTGTCTGCGGGATACACAGATACGCAGTATTTT. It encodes CASGLSAGYTDTQYF.